A single sample gave rise to the 12 T cell receptor beta chains below, sequenced in a study of cytomegalovirus exposure and HLA in healthy donors. Researchers ran the PCR with 60 Vbeta and 13 Jbeta primers. The assay was immunoSEQ multiplex PCR, and TCRdb's table has in-frame clones only and misses some. The profile shows roughly 130,000 clones, roughly 63% of them singletons. The sample comprised PBMCs. The origin of the receptors is a man in his thirties or forties in good health and CMV-seropositive.

The chain links TRBV11-2 to TRBJ2-1, with D perhaps matching TRBD1 (5 bases). The CDR3 loop spans 17 amino acids. With 3 bases removed from V and 5 bases from J, the gap between germline ends came to 20 bases. From germline, CDR1 is SGHAT and CDR2 FQNNGV. CDR3 DNA: TGTGCCAGCAGCTTCCGTAGCCCATTGCAGGGCGACAATGAGCAGTTCTTC. It encodes CASSFRSPLQGDNEQFF. Filled out from reference TRBV11-2 and TRBJ2-1, the complete variable domain reads EAGVAQSPRYKIIEKRQSVAFWCNPISGHATLYWYQQILGQGPKLLIQFQNNGVVDDSQLPKDRFSAERLKGVDSTLKIQPAKLEDSAVYLCASSFRSPLQGDNEQFFGPGTRLTVL.

This chain links TRBV6-1 with TRBJ1-4; the match to TRBD1 covers 7 bases. V lost 1 base, J lost 7 bases, and 3 bases stayed unmatched. This CDR3 comprises 14 residues. Germline CDR1 reads MNHNS; CDR2 reads SASEGT. The CDR3 DNA reads as TGTGCCAGCAGTGAAGACAGGGGCCGTGAAAAACTGTTTTTT. Its protein is CASSEDRGREKLFF.

The chain uses TRBV6-1 and TRBJ2-3; D is unclear. Germline loops: CDR1 MNHNS, CDR2 SASEGT. Trimming cost V 5 bases and J 6 bases, with 6 bases left between them. CDR3 length: 11 amino acids. CDR3 bases: TGTGCCAGCAGTTCACAGGATACGCAGTATTTT. Its translation: CASSSQDTQYF.

The chain links TRBV7-2 to TRBJ2-3, with D possibly TRBD2 on 5 matching bases. Germline loops: CDR1 SGHTA, CDR2 FQGNSA. The CDR3 consists of 14 residues. V was clipped by 0 bases and J by 5 bases, with 9 bases between them. The chain's CDR3 is CASSLAPGLDTQYF. The DNA for the CDR3 is TGTGCCAGCAGCTTAGCCCCAGGACTAGATACGCAGTATTTT.

The chain recombines TRBV9 with TRBJ1-2; 9 nucleotides align to TRBD1. The CDR3 has 16 residues. Germline assignment: CDR1 SGDLS and CDR2 YYNGEE. V lost 2 bases and J lost 3; bases outside the gene matches: 8. Written as DNA, the CDR3 is TGTGCCAGCAGCGTTAGAACAGGGGGCCGTGACTATGGCTACACCTTC. Its translation: CASSVRTGGRDYGYTF.

The gene calls are TRBV29-1 and TRBJ1-1; 7 nucleotides match TRBD1. The length of the CDR3 is 13 residues. V lost 6 bases to trimming and J lost 0 bases; unmatched junction nucleotides: 4. Germline CDR1 is SQVTM and CDR2 is ANQGSEA. CDR3 residues: CSVRGQVNTEAFF. DNA of the CDR3: TGCAGCGTGCGAGGACAGGTGAACACTGAAGCTTTCTTT.

CDR3 in DNA: TGTGCCAGCAGTTTAGTCGGGGAGGACGAGCAGTACTTC. It yields the protein CASSLVGEDEQYF. The J gene is TRBJ2-7, the V gene TRBV28, with D possibly matching TRBD2 (6 bases). Germline assignment: CDR1 MDHEN and CDR2 SYDVKM. The V end lost 2 bases, the J end lost 5 bases, and 10 bases lay between the germline ends. The CDR3 consists of 13 residues. Drawing the rest from reference TRBV28 and TRBJ2-7, the complete variable domain is DVKVTQSSRYLVKRTGEKVFLECVQDMDHENMFWYRQDPGLGLRLIYFSYDVKMKEKGDIPEGYSVSREKKERFSLILESASTNQTSMYLCASSLVGEDEQYFGPGTRLTVT.

This chain links TRBV5-4 with TRBJ2-1; the match to TRBD2 covers 8 bases. V shed 4 bases and J 7 bases; nucleotides not matched to a gene: 10. CDR3 length equals 15 residues. Germline CDR1 and CDR2: SGHNT and YYREEE (reference sequence). CDR3 in DNA: TGTGCCAGCAGCCCGGAGCTAGCGGGTAGGAATGAGCAGTTCTTC. Amino acids: CASSPELAGRNEQFF.

This clone was detected a few times. V and J are TRBV7-9 and TRBJ2-3; D gene uncertain. This CDR3 is built from 15 residues. Germline loops: CDR1 SEHNR, CDR2 FQNEAQ (reference sequence). Trimming took off 1 base at V and 0 bases at J, with 8 bases between the two ends. The CDR3 sequence is CASSLDTFSTDTQYF. CDR3 nucleotides: TGTGCCAGCAGCTTAGACACATTTAGCACAGATACGCAGTATTTT.

The table lists this clone with a few counts. The chain has TRBV2 and TRBJ1-1; TRBD1 agrees at 11 bases. V shed 5 bases and J 5 bases; nucleotides not matched to a gene: 7. CDR3 size: 15 residues. Germline CDR1 is SNHLY and CDR2 is FYNNEI. In nucleotides, the CDR3 is TGTGCCAGCAGTAAGCGGGACAGGGGGAATACTGAAGCTTTCTTT. It specifies CASSKRDRGNTEAFF.

The genes are TRBV5-1 and TRBJ2-1; no reliable D call. This CDR3 has 11 residues. The ends were cut back, 3 bases at V and 8 bases at J, with 6 bases in the middle. CDR1 is SGHRS, CDR2 YFSETQ, per germline. CDR3 DNA: TGCGCCAGCAGCTCCCAATATGAGCAGTTCTTC. It translates to CASSSQYEQFF.

The V gene is TRBV10-3, the J gene TRBJ2-7; TRBD1 aligns across 9 bases. Germline lookup yields CDR1 ENHRY and CDR2 SYGVKD. The CDR3 contains 15 residues. Trimming at V came to 2 bases and at J to 3 bases, leaving 5 bases not matched to a gene. CDR3 sequence reads: CAISEPGTGLYEQYF. CDR3 nucleotides: TGTGCCATCAGTGAGCCCGGGACAGGGCTCTACGAGCAGTACTTC.